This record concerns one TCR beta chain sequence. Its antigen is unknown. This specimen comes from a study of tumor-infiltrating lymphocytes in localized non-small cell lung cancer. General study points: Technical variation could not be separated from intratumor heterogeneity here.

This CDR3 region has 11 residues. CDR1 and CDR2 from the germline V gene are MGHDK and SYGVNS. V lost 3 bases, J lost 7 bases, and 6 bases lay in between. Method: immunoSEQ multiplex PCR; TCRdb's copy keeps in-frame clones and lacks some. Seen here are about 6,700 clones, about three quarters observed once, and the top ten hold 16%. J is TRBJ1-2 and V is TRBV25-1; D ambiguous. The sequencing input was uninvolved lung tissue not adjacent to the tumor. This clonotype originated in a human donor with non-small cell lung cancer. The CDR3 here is CASSETSGYTF. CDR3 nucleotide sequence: TGTGCCAGCAGTGAGACGAGTGGCTACACCTTC.